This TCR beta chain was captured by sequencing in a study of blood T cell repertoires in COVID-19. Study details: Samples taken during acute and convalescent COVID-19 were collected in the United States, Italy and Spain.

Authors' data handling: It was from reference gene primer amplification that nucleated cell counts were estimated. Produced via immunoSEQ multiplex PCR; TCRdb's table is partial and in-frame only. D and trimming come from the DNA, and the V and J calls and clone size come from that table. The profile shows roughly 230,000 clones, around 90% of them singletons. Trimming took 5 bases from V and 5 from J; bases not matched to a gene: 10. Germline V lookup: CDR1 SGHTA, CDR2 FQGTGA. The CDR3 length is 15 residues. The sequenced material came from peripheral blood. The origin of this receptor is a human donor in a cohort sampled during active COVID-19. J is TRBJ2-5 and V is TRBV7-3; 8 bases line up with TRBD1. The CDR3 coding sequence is TGTGCCAGCAGCCCCACGGGGGCAGGGGGCGAGACCCAGTACTTC. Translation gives CASSPTGAGGETQYF.